Listed below are T cell receptor beta chains from one sample, sequenced in a study of a mutant IDH1 vaccine in newly diagnosed glioma. Some clones are missing from TCRdb's copy, which holds only in-frame ones; the method was immunoSEQ multiplex PCR. The table includes about 21,000 clones, over 75% detected once. Sequencing was performed on PBMCs, taken from a glioma patient treated with radiotherapy, temozolomide or both. The receptor source for this set is a man aged 35 to 55 with glioma. Both conserved end residues are part of each CDR3. The D gene is left open where the match is weak. Clone size is not always given. Where it is, it says once, few, many or a class for expanded clones.

J: TRBJ1-5; V: TRBV18; D: TRBD1; size: once; DNA: TGTGCCAGTTCAACAGGGGGCAATCAGCCCCAGCATTTT; CDR3: CASSTGGNQPQHF
J: TRBJ1-3; V: TRBV5-6; D: TRBD1; size: .; DNA: TGTGCCAGCAGCTTCAGGGGGCTAGCTGGAAACACCATATATTTT; CDR3: CASSFRGLAGNTIYF
J: TRBJ1-5; V: TRBV23-1; D: .; size: once; DNA: TGCGCCAGCAGTCAATCCCGGAGCAGGGCCTTCAATCAGCCCCAGCATTTT; CDR3: CASSQSRSRAFNQPQHF
J: TRBJ1-1; V: TRBV7-9; D: TRBD1; size: once; DNA: TGTGCCAGCAGCTTGGGACAGGGATACACTGAAGCTTTCTTT; CDR3: CASSLGQGYTEAFF
J: TRBJ1-5; V: TRBV4-2; D: TRBD1; size: .; DNA: TGTGCCAGCTCCCGGGACAGGGGTGGCAATCAGCCCCAGCATTTT; CDR3: CASSRDRGGNQPQHF
J: TRBJ2-3; V: TRBV5-6; D: TRBD2; size: few; DNA: TGTGCCAGCAGCTTTTTGCTAGCGGGGTACACAGATACGCAGTATTTT; CDR3: CASSFLLAGYTDTQYF
J: TRBJ1-4; V: TRBV7-2; D: .; size: .; DNA: TGTGCCAGCAGCTTAACCCCGGGTGAAAAACTGTTTTTT; CDR3: CASSLTPGEKLFF
J: TRBJ1-2; V: TRBV5-1; D: .; size: .; DNA: TGCGCCAGCAGCAGGGGGACGGCCTATGGCTACACCTTC; CDR3: CASSRGTAYGYTF
J: TRBJ2-2; V: TRBV27; D: .; size: .; DNA: TGTGCCAGCAGTTTAGGAGGGACGGTCGGGGAGCTGTTTTTT; CDR3: CASSLGGTVGELFF
J: TRBJ2-5; V: TRBV27; D: .; size: .; DNA: TGTGCCAGCAGTCCAGGACTGTTCGTCGGGACCCAGTACTTC; CDR3: CASSPGLFVGTQYF
J: TRBJ2-5; V: TRBV6-5; D: .; size: .; DNA: TGTGCCAGCAGTTACCCTGGGCTGGACAAAGAGACCCAGTACTTC; CDR3: CASSYPGLDKETQYF
J: TRBJ1-1; V: TRBV29-1; D: TRBD1; size: .; DNA: TGCAGCGTTGTCGGGACAGGGGGCTGGAACACTGAAGCTTTCTTT; CDR3: CSVVGTGGWNTEAFF
J: TRBJ1-2; V: TRBV5-1; D: .; size: .; DNA: TGCGCCAGCAGCCCCGCCGAGGGACTAGCTAACTATGGCTACACCTTC; CDR3: CASSPAEGLANYGYTF
J: TRBJ1-1; V: TRBV5-4; D: TRBD1; size: .; DNA: TGTGCCAGCAGCCTCCCGACAGGGGTGGGCACTGAAGCTTTCTTT; CDR3: CASSLPTGVGTEAFF
J: TRBJ1-2; V: TRBV18; D: .; size: .; DNA: TGTGCCAGCTCACAAACAGGTACCCCAGTCGATGGCTACACCTTC; CDR3: CASSQTGTPVDGYTF
J: TRBJ2-5; V: TRBV7-2; D: .; size: .; DNA: TGTGCCAGCAGCTTAGAGGTCAGGGCAACTCAAGAGACCCAGTACTTC; CDR3: CASSLEVRATQETQYF
J: TRBJ1-2; V: TRBV1; D: .; size: .; DNA: TGCACCAGCAGCTATCATCCGGGACAGGGTATCGACACCTTC; CDR3: CTSSYHPGQGIDTF
J: TRBJ1-1; V: TRBV30; D: .; size: few; DNA: TGTGCCTGGAGGAAGGGGGGGAGGAACACTGAAGCTTTCTTT; CDR3: CAWRKGGRNTEAFF
J: TRBJ1-6; V: TRBV30; D: .; size: .; DNA: TGTGCCTGGAGTGAGTTAGATAATTCACCCCTCCACTTT; CDR3: CAWSELDNSPLHF
J: TRBJ2-3; V: TRBV28; D: .; size: .; DNA: TGTGCCAGCACCGAGGAAGCACGCGGGTCCCGCACAGATACGCAGTATTTT; CDR3: CASTEEARGSRTDTQYF